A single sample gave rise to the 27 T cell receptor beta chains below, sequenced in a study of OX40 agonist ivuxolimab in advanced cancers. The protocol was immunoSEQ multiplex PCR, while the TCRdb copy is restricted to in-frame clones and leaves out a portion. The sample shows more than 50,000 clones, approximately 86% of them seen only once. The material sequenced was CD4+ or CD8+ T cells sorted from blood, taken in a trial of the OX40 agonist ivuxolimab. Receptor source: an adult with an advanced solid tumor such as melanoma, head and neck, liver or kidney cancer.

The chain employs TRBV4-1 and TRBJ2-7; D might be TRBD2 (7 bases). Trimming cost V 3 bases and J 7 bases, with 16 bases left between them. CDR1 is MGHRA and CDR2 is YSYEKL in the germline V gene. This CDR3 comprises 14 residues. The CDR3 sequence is CASSHARGAGEQYF. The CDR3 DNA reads TGCGCCAGCAGCCACGCTCGGGGGGCGGGTGAGCAGTACTTC.

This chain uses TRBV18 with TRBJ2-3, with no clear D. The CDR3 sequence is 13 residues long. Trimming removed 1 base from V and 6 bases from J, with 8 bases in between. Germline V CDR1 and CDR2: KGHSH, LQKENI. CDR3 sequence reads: CASSPLEGDTQYF. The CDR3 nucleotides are TGTGCCAGCTCACCACTCGAAGGTGATACGCAGTATTTT. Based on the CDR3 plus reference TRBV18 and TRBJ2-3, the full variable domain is NAGVMQNPRHLVRRRGQEARLRCSPMKGHSHVYWYRQLPEEGLKFMVYLQKENIIDESGMPKERFSAEFPKEGPSILRIQQVVRGDSAAYFCASSPLEGDTQYFGPGTRLTVL.

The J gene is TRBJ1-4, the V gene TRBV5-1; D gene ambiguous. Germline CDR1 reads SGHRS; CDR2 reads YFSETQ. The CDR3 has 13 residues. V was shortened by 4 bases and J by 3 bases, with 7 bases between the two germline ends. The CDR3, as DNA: TGCGCCAGCAGCCTAAATCCTAATGAAAAACTGTTTTTT. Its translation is CASSLNPNEKLFF.

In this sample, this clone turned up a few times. Here the CDR3 reads CASSLGGTGAGNTIYF. The CDR3 coding sequence is TGTGCCAGCAGCTTAGGAGGAACAGGGGCTGGAAACACCATATATTTT. V is TRBV7-2 and J is TRBJ1-3, with TRBD1 identical over 7 bases. The CDR3 extends over 16 amino acids. V lost 1 base to trimming and J lost 2 bases; unmatched junction nucleotides: 5. Germline CDR1 and CDR2: SGHTA and FQGNSA. Complete variable domain (other parts from reference TRBV7-2 and TRBJ1-3): GAGVSQSPSNKVTEKGKDVELRCDPISGHTALYWYRQSLGQGLEFLIYFQGNSAPDKSGLPSDRFSAERTGGSVSTLTIQRTQQEDSAVYLCASSLGGTGAGNTIYFGEGSWLTVV.

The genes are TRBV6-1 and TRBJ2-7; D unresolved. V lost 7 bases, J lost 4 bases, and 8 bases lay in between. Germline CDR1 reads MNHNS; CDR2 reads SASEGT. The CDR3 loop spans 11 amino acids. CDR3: CASTLEYEQYF. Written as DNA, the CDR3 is TGTGCCAGCACTCTAGAATACGAGCAGTACTTC.

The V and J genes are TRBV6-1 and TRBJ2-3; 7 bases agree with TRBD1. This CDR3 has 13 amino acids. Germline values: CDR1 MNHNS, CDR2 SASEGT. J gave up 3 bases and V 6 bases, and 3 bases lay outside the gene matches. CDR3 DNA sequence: TGTGCCAGCAGCAGGACAGGAACAGATACGCAGTATTTT. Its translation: CASSRTGTDTQYF.

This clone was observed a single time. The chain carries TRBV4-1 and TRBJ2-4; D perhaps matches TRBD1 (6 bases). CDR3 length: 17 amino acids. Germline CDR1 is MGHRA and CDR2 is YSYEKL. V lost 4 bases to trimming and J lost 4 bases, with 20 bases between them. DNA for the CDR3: TGCGCCAGCAGCCCCGGGACACTACGGATGGGTAAAAACATTCAGTACTTC. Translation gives CASSPGTLRMGKNIQYF.

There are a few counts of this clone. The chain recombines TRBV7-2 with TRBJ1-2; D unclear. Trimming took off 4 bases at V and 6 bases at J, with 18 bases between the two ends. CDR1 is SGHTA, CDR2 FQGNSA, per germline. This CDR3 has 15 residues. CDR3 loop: CASSSPGTMGNGYTF. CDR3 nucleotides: TGTGCCAGCAGCTCGCCGGGCACAATGGGCAATGGCTACACCTTC.

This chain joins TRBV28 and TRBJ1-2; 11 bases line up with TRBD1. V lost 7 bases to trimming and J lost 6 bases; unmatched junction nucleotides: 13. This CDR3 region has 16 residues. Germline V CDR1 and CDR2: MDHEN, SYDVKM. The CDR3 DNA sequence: TGTGCCAGCATCCCCAGATGGACAGGGGGCGTGGATGGCTACACCTTC. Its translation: CASIPRWTGGVDGYTF.

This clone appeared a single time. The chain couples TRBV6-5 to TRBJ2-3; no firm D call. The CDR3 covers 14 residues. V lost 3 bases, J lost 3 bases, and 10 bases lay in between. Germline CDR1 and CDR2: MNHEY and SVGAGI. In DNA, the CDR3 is TGTGCCAGCAGTTATGACGCAATTACAGATACGCAGTATTTT. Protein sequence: CASSYDAITDTQYF.

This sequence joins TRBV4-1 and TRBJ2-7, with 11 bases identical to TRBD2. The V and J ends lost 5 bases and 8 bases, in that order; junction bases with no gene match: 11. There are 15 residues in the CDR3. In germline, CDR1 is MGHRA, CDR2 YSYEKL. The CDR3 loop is CASSMGTSGGSKQYF. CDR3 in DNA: TGCGCCAGCAGCATGGGGACTAGCGGAGGGAGCAAGCAGTACTTC.

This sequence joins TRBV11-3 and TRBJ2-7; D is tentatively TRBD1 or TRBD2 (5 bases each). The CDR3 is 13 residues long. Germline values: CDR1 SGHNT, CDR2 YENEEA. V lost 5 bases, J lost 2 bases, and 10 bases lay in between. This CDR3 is CASSLGRTYEQYF. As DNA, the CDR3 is TGTGCCAGCAGCCTGGGACGGACCTACGAGCAGTACTTC.

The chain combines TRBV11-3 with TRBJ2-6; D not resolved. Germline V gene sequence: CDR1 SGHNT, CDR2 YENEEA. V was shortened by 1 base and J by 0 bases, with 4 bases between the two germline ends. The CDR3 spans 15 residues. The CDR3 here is CASSLGRSGANVLTF. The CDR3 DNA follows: TGTGCCAGCAGCTTAGGACGCTCTGGGGCCAACGTCCTGACTTTC.

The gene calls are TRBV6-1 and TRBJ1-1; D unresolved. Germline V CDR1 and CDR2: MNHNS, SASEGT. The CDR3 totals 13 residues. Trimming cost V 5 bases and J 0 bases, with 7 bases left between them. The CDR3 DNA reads TGTGCCAGCAGTACGTACGTGAACACTGAAGCTTTCTTT. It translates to CASSTYVNTEAFF.

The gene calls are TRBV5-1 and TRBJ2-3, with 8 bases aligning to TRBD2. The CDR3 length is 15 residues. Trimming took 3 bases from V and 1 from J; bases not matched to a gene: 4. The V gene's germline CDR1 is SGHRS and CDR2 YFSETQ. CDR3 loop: CASSSTSGGTDTQYF. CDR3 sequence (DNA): TGCGCCAGCAGCTCCACTAGCGGTGGCACAGATACGCAGTATTTT.

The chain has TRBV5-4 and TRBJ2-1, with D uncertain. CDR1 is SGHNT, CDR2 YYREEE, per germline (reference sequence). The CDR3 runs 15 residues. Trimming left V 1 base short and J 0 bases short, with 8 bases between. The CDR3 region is CASSLPNPSYNEQFF. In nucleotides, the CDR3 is TGTGCCAGCAGCTTGCCGAACCCCTCCTACAATGAGCAGTTCTTC.

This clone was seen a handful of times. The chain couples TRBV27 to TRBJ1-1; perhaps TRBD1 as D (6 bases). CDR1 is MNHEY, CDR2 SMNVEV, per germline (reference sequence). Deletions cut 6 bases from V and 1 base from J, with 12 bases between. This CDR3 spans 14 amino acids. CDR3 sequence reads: CASSTQDRNTEAFF. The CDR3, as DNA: TGTGCCAGCAGCACCCAGGACAGGAACACTGAAGCTTTCTTT.

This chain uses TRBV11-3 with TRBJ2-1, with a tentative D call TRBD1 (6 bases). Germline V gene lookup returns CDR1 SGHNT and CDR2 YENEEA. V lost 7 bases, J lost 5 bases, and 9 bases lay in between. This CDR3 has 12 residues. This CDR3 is CASKDRDNEQFF. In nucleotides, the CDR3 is TGTGCCAGCAAGGACAGAGACAATGAGCAGTTCTTC.

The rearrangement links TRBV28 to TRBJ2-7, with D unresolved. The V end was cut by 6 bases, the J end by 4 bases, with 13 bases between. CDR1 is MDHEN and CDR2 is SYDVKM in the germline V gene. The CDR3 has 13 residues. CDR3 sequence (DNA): TGTGCCAGCAGGGGCCTCCTTAGGTACGAGCAGTACTTC. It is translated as CASRGLLRYEQYF.

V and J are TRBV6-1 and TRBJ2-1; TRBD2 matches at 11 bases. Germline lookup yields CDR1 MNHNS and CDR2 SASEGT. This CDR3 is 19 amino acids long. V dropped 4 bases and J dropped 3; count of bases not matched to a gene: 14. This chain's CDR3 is CASSGLTSGSWGGYNEQFF. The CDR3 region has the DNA TGTGCCAGCAGTGGACTCACTAGCGGGAGTTGGGGCGGCTACAATGAGCAGTTCTTC.

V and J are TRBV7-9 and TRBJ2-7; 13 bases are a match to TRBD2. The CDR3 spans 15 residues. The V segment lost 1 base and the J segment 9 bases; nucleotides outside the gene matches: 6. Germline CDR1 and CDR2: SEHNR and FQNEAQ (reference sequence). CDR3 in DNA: TGTGCCAGCAGCTTAGTGAGACTAGCGGGGGGCGGGCAGTACTTC. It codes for CASSLVRLAGGGQYF.

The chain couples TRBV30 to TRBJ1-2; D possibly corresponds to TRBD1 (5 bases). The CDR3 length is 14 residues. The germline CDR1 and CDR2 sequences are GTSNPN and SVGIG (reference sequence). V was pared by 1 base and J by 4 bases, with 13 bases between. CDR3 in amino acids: CAWSGAGWSYGYTF. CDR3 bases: TGTGCCTGGAGTGGAGCAGGGTGGAGCTATGGCTACACCTTC.

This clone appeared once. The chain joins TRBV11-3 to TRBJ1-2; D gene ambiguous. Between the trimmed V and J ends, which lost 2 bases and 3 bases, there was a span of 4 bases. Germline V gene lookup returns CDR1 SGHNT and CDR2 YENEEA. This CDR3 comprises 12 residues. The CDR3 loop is CASSLQDYGYTF. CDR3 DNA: TGTGCCAGCAGCTTACAAGACTATGGCTACACCTTC. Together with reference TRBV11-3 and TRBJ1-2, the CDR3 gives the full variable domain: EAGVVQSPRYKIIEKKQPVAFWCNPISGHNTLYWYLQNLGQGPELLIRYENEEAVDDSQLPKDRFSAERLKGVDSTLKIQPAELGDSAVYLCASSLQDYGYTFGSGTRLTVV.

This chain's CDR3 is CASSTDSYSNQPQHF. In DNA form, the CDR3 reads TGTGCCAGTAGTACGGACAGTTATAGCAATCAGCCCCAGCATTTT. The chain carries TRBV19 and TRBJ1-5; weak D call: TRBD1 (6 bases). Trimming stripped 4 bases from V and 0 bases from J, with 10 bases between. CDR1 and CDR2 from the germline V gene are LNHDA and SQIVND (reference sequence). The CDR3 is 15 amino acids.

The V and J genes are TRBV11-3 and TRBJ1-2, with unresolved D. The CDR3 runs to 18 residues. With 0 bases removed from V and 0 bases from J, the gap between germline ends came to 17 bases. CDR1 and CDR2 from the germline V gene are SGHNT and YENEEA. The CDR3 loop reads CASSLDIITALSNYGYTF. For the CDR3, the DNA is TGTGCCAGCAGCTTAGATATTATAACAGCGCTTTCTAACTATGGCTACACCTTC. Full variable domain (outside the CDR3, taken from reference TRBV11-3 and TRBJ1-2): EAGVVQSPRYKIIEKKQPVAFWCNPISGHNTLYWYLQNLGQGPELLIRYENEEAVDDSQLPKDRFSAERLKGVDSTLKIQPAELGDSAVYLCASSLDIITALSNYGYTFGSGTRLTVV.

The DNA of the CDR3 is TGTGCCAGCAGCCTTGCACGGGGGGAGACCCAGTACTTC. Its translation: CASSLARGETQYF. This chain connects TRBV4-2 to TRBJ2-5, with D possibly being TRBD2 (6 bases). The CDR3 length is 13 residues. The germline V and J ends were trimmed by 4 bases and 5 bases, with 11 bases remaining between them. The germline CDR1 and CDR2 sequences are LGHNA and YNFKEQ.

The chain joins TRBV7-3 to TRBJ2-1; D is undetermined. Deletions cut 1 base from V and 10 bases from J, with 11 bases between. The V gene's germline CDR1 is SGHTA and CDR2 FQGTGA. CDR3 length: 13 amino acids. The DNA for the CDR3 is TGTGCCAGCAGCTTAAGCCTTCGCCGGGAGCAGTTCTTC. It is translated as CASSLSLRREQFF.